This is a list of T cell receptor beta chains from one sample in a study of blood T cell repertoires in COVID-19. Profiling relied on immunoSEQ multiplex PCR, and the TCRdb table lists in-frame clones only, not all of them. This table has over 120,000 clones, about 80% appearing once. The specimen sequenced was peripheral blood. The source is a human donor in a cohort sampled during active COVID-19. Both conserved end residues are part of each CDR3. The order of the fields is J gene, D gene, V gene, clone size, CDR3 DNA, CDR3 protein. The D gene is left open where the match is weak. Not all rows give a size; the values are once, few, many and, for expanded clones, a class.

>TRBJ1-1|TRBD1|TRBV7-2|NA
TGTGCCAGCAGAAAAACAGGGGGCACTGAAGCTTTCTTT
CASRKTGGTEAFF
>TRBJ1-1|NA|TRBV7-2|NA
TGTGCCAGCACTATCTCGTCAGGCGGGAGAGCTTTCTTT
CASTISSGGRAFF
>TRBJ2-2|TRBD2|TRBV29-1|NA
TGCAGCGTGGGATGGGCGGGGGCGAACACCGGGGAGCTGTTTTTT
CSVGWAGANTGELFF
>TRBJ1-1|NA|TRBV7-2|NA
TGTGCCAGCAGCCCTGGGCCGAGCGGCTCGGCTTTCTTT
CASSPGPSGSAFF
>TRBJ1-6|NA|TRBV27|NA
TGTGCCAGCAGTAGGACCTGGGGAGGTAATTCACCCCTCCACTTT
CASSRTWGGNSPLHF
>TRBJ1-1|TRBD1|TRBV28|NA
TGTGCCAGCAGAATTGTGACAGGGCTAAGGGCTGAAGCTTTCTTT
CASRIVTGLRAEAFF
>TRBJ2-2|NA|TRBV24-1|NA
TGTGCCACCAGCCAACTAGGGAGGCCCGGGGAGCTGTTTTTT
CATSQLGRPGELFF
>TRBJ1-5|NA|TRBV10-1|few
TGCGCCAGCAGTCAGGACAGTAACCAGCCCCAGCATTTT
CASSQDSNQPQHF
>TRBJ2-2|TRBD2|TRBV27|few
TGTGCCAGCAGTTTCCGGAGCGGGGGCCGCGTCGGGGAGCTGTTTTTT
CASSFRSGGRVGELFF
>TRBJ2-1|TRBD2|TRBV27|NA
TGTGCCAGCAGTTACGGGACTAGCGGGAACAATGAGCAGTTCTTC
CASSYGTSGNNEQFF
>TRBJ2-2|NA|TRBV3-1/TRBV3-2|NA
TGTGCCAGCAGCCAATGGGGGGCGAACACCGGGGAGCTGTTTTTT
CASSQWGANTGELFF
>TRBJ1-4|TRBD1|TRBV4-2|NA
TGTGCCAGCAGCCAAGATGGGGCAGGGGGTCTTCGAGAAAAACTGTTTTTT
CASSQDGAGGLREKLFF
>TRBJ1-1|TRBD1|TRBV2|NA
TGTGCCAGCAGTGAACCCCGTGGCAGGGGGCGAACTGAAGCTTTCTTT
CASSEPRGRGRTEAFF
>TRBJ2-7|NA|TRBV27|NA
TGTGCCAGCAGTTCCCTTTTCGAGCAGTACTTC
CASSSLFEQYF
>TRBJ2-7|NA|TRBV2|NA
TGTGCCAGCAGGGAGGGGGCTGCTTACGAGCAGTACTTC
CASREGAAYEQYF
>TRBJ1-5|NA|TRBV6-6|NA
TGTGCCAGCAGTCATACAGGATTTAGCAATCAGCCCCAGCATTTT
CASSHTGFSNQPQHF
>TRBJ2-1|TRBD2|TRBV3-1/TRBV3-2|NA
TGTGCCAGCAGCCAACGCCCCGGGACTAGCGGGATTGGGAATGAGCAGTTCTTC
CASSQRPGTSGIGNEQFF
>TRBJ1-5|NA|TRBV24-1|NA
TGTGCCACCACTCTCAGACAACAGGAAAATCAGCCCCAGCATTTT
CATTLRQQENQPQHF
>TRBJ1-5|TRBD1|TRBV11-2|NA
TGTGCCAGCAGCTTAGCCGGGACAGGGGCCGGGCAGCCCCAGCATTTT
CASSLAGTGAGQPQHF
>TRBJ2-1|NA|TRBV4-1|once
TGCGCCAGCAGCCACCTCCCCTACAATGAGCAGTTCTTC
CASSHLPYNEQFF
>TRBJ1-5|TRBD1|TRBV5-4|few
TGTGCCAGCAGCTTGGAGGACAGGGATAATCAGCCCCAGCATTTT
CASSLEDRDNQPQHF
>TRBJ2-1|TRBD1|TRBV3-1/TRBV3-2|few
TGTGCCAGCAGCCCCCGGGACAGGGATCTAATTAGGAATGAGCAGTTCTTC
CASSPRDRDLIRNEQFF
>TRBJ2-3|TRBD2|TRBV9|NA
TGTGCCAGCAGCGCCACGAGGCGCGGGGGGGCAAATACGCAGTATTTT
CASSATRRGGANTQYF
>TRBJ2-7|TRBD1|TRBV3-1/TRBV3-2|NA
TGTGCCAGCAGTCGACAGGGGGGGTACGAGCAGTACTTC
CASSRQGGYEQYF
>TRBJ2-3|TRBD2|TRBV5-1|NA
TGCGCCAGCAGCTTGGCCCTAGCGGCGTCTAGCACAGATACGCAGTATTTT
CASSLALAASSTDTQYF
>TRBJ2-7|NA|TRBV5-1|NA
TGCGCCAGCAGCCCGACTCTTGCTGACTACGAGCAGTACTTC
CASSPTLADYEQYF
>TRBJ2-5|NA|TRBV2|NA
TGTGCCAGCAGAAAGGGAGTGGGTGACCAGTACTTC
CASRKGVGDQYF